This T cell receptor beta chain was identified during a study of shared clonotypes between healthy human individuals (dated by TCRdb to the early 2020s). Notes on the research overall: The cohort comprised a couple of women and a few men aged 18 to 49 years. Per donor, three plates each were used for CD4 naive and CD4 memory, two for CD8 naive, and one for CD8 memory. The study deeply sequenced blood TCR repertoires of five healthy adults to estimate repertoire size and the extent of clonotype sharing between individuals. To increase sequencing depth and limit assay-specific biases, TCR repertoire library preparation and sequencing were carried out by different laboratories using diverse techniques. Per donor, leukapheresis produced somewhere between about 0.8 and 9 billion PBMCs. What the research found in general, with its limitations: Incomplete sequencing was indicated by rarefaction of sorted-subset datasets, despite the large sequencing depth. Higher generation probabilities were observed for clonotypes shared by all four sorted-subset donors than for non-shared clonotypes. Across four donors, about 5.2% of naive CD4, roughly 3.5% of naive CD8, 2.3% of memory CD4, and approximately 0.4% of memory CD8 clonotypes were shared. Sampling was restricted to blood, and TCR repertoires in tissue are likely to differ from TCR repertoires in blood. Naive subsets generally had larger estimated clonotype richness than memory subsets. Pairwise subsampling indicated that sequencing depth was expected to affect the degree of clonotype sharing among donors. Because the study included a small number of donors, the genetic and exposure-history diversity represented was limited.

In the case of this clone: Its specific antigen is unknown. No much larger clone is present one base from it, and per-base qualities are unavailable.

The donors were healthy, HIV-negative adults with no recently reported acute infections or vaccinations. All donors were Caucasian adults living in Nashville, Tennessee, USA. CD4+ T cells were enriched by magnetic negative selection; naive cells were then positively selected on CD45RA, and the negative fraction formed the memory subset. Blood was obtained by leukapheresis, after which PBMCs were separated by Ficoll-Histopaque density gradient centrifugation and cryopreserved in liquid nitrogen vapor phase. Analytical flow cytometry was used to check the purity and quantity of each magnetically sorted T cell population. Each sorted fraction had its genomic DNA isolated and then quantified by UV absorbance on a Nanodrop 2000c. Using the deep immunoSEQ assay, TCR CDR3 regions were amplified from genomic DNA by multiplex PCR. Genomic DNA extracted from each cell subset was distributed evenly over all wells of several immunoSEQ 96-well plates, and each plate served as one replicate. For sorted subsets, approximately 210 ng of genomic DNA, equivalent to 25,000 to 35,000 T cell genomes, went into each replicate PCR. Purified libraries were measured with a Qubit 3.0 fluorometer, size-checked on a Bioanalyzer 2100, and measured again with the KAPA Library Quantification kit. A separate single-read 150-cycle Illumina NextSeq 550 flow cell was used to sequence each immunoSEQ 96-well plate. The original pipeline was this. The immunoSEQ output contained only junctional sequences without quality scores, so filtering could not match that applied to full-length reads. Sequences were annotated with PyIR, a Python wrapper for IgBLAST v1.9, using IMGT germline references to assign V/J genes and CDR3. Reads were removed for weak V/J assignments (E-value above 1e-6), missing CDR3, stop codons, out-of-frame junctions, or ambiguous translated residues. V3J clonotypes were defined as sequences sharing the same inferred V gene, J gene, and CDR3 amino acid sequence. Percentage overlap between repertoires was calculated by dividing the number of shared unique clonotypes by the size of the smaller repertoire. Repertoire richness was assessed with RTK rarefaction, the Chao1 estimator, and Recon v2.1 estimates of unobserved clonotypes. Generation probabilities were computed with OLGA for all TCRbeta clonotypes obtained by the gDNA method from several donors. TCRdb took this table from immuneACCESS and kept in-frame rearrangements with V and J called. Such tables lack part of the clones; where checked against another copy, unresolved V genes explain under half of the gap, and the rest is unexplained. V, J and clone size reflect that table, while D and trimming were determined from the DNA. Counted in this sample were 600,000 to 750,000 clones; roughly 72% of them appeared once. The top ten constitute about 1.7% of the sample.

The CDR3 runs 15 amino acids, cysteine and phenylalanine included. The sequence is cut down to CDR3 DNA, 45 bases in frame from base 1. From the germline V gene, CDR1 is SGHVS and CDR2 is FQNEAQ. V is reduced by 5 bases and J by 0 bases, leaving a spacing of 12 bases between them. The sequence came from a woman aged 25 to 39 in good health. Source material: memory CD4+ T cells sorted from blood. Taken with the paper, the label for cell subset or site translates to: CD45RA-negative fraction. This chain is built from TRBV7-8 and TRBJ2-3; a tentative D match to TRBD2 spans 5 bases. The nucleotide sequence is TGTGCCAGCAGCAGAGGACGGACTAGCACAGATACGCAGTATTTT. Its translation reads: CASSRGRTSTDTQYF.